This T cell receptor beta chain was observed in a study of shared clonotypes between healthy human individuals. Replicate PCRs for sorted subsets used approximately 220 ng DNA; this equaled 33,000 or so T cell genomes. Some clones are missing from TCRdb's copy, which holds only in-frame ones; the method was immunoSEQ multiplex PCR. The table shows roughly 2,000,000 clones, with approximately 94% occurring only once. This clone came up once. No antigen is known for it. Study-wide results and caveats: Depth of sequencing was expected to influence donor clonotype sharing. In several donors, roughly 5.2% of naive CD4 clonotypes appeared in common. Richness estimates generally favored naive over memory subsets.

CD45RO-negative CD8 cells positively selected for CCR7 made up the naive population, which excluded terminally differentiated effector memory CD45RA+ cells. CDR1 is DFQATT, CDR2 SNEGSKA, per germline (reference sequence). Trimming stripped 7 bases from V and 8 bases from J, with 11 bases between. There are 11 residues in the CDR3. The chain is built from TRBV20-1 and TRBJ1-4; D is unresolved. The sequenced sample consisted of naive CD8+ T cells sorted from blood. The receptor was derived from a man aged 18 to 29 in good health. In DNA form, the CDR3 reads TGCAGTGAGGTCAGAAAGGAAAAACTGTTTTTT. It encodes CSEVRKEKLFF.